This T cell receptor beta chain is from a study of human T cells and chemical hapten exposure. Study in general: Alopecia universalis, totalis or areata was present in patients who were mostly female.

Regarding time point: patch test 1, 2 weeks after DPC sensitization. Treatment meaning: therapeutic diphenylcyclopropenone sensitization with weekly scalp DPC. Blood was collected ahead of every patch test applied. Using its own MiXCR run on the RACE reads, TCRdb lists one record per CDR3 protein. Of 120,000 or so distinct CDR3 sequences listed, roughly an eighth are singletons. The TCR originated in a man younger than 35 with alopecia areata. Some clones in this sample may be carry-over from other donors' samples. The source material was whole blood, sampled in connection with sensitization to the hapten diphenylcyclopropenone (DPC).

CDR3 sequence reads: CSALGPAGGTDTQYF. The DNA of the CDR3 is TGCAGTGCCCTGGGTCCCGCGGGTGGCACAGATACGCAGTATTTT. This chain connects TRBV20-1 to TRBJ2-3, with D perhaps TRBD2 (5 bases). The CDR3 extends over 15 amino acids. Trimming pared 6 bases from V and 1 base from J, leaving 17 bases between. CDR1 and CDR2 from the germline V gene are DFQATT and SNEGSKA (reference sequence).